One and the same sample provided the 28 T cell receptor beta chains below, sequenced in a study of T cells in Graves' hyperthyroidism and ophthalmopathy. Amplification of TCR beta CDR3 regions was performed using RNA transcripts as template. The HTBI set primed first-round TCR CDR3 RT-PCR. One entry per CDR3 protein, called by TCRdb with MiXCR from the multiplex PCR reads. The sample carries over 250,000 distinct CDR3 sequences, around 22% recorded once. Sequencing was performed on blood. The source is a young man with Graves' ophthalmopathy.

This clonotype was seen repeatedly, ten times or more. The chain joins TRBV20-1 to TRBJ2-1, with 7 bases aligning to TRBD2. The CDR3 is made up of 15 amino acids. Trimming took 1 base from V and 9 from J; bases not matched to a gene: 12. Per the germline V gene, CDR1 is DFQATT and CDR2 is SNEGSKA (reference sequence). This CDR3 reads CSARVISGKGVEQFF. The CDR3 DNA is TGCAGTGCTAGAGTTATAAGCGGGAAGGGAGTTGAGCAGTTCTTC.

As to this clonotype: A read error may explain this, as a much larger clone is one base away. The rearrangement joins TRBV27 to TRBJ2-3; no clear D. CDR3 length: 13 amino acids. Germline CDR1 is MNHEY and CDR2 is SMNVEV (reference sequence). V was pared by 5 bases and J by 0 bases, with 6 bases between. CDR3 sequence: CASSVHSTDTQYF. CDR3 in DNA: TGTGCCAGCAGTGTCCACAGCACAGATACGCAGTATTTT.

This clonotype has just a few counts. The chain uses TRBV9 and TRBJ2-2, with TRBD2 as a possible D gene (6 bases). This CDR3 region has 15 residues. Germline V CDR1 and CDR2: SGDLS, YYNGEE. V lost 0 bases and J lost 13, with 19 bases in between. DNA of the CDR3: TGTGCCAGCAGCGTAGATGGGAGGCAAGAGTCGGCGCTGTTTTTT. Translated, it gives CASSVDGRQESALFF.

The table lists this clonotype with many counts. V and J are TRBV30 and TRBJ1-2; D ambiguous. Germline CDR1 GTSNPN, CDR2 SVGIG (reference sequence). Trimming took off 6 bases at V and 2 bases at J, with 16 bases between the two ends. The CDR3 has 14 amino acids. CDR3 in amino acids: CACLPPRVNYGYTF. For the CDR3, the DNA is TGTGCCTGTCTGCCTCCTAGAGTCAACTATGGCTACACCTTC. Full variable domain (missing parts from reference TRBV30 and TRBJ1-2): SQTIHQWPATLVQPVGSPLSLECTVEGTSNPNLYWYRQAAGRGLQLLFYSVGIGQISSEVPQNLSASRPQDRQFILSSKKLLLSDSGFYLCACLPPRVNYGYTFGSGTRLTVV.

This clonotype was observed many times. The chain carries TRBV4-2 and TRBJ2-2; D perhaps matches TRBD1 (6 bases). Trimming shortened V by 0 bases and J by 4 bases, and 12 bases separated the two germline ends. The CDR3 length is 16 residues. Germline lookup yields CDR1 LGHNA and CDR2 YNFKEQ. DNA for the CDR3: TGTGCCAGCAGCCAAGAGTCAGGGGCGGGCACCGGGGAGCTGTTTTTT. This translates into CASSQESGAGTGELFF.

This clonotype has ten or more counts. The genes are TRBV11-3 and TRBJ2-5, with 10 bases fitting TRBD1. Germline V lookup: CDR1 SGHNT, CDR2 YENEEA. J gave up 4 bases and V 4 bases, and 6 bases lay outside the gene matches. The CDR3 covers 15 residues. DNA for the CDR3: TGTGCCAGCAGCTCTCGACAGGGGGCTACAGAGACCCAGTACTTC. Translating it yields CASSSRQGATETQYF. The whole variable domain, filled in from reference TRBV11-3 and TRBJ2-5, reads EAGVVQSPRYKIIEKKQPVAFWCNPISGHNTLYWYLQNLGQGPELLIRYENEEAVDDSQLPKDRFSAERLKGVDSTLKIQPAELGDSAVYLCASSSRQGATETQYFGPGTRLLVL.

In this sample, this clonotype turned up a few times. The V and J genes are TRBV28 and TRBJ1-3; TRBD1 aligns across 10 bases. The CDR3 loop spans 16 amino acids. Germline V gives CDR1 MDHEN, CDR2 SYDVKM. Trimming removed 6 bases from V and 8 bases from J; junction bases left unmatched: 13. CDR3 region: CASRSLSDRGQDTIYF. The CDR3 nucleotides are TGTGCCAGCAGATCCTTGAGCGACAGGGGGCAAGACACCATATATTTT.

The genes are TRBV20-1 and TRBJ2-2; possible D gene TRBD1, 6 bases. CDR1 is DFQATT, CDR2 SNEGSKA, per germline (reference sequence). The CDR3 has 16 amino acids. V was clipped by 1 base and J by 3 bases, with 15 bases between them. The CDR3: CSARGGVQGYTGELFF. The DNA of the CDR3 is TGCAGTGCTAGAGGGGGTGTACAGGGCTACACCGGGGAGCTGTTTTTT.

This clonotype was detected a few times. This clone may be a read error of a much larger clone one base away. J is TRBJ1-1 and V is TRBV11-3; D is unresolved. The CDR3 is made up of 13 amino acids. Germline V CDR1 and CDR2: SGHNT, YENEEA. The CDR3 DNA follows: TGTGTCAGCAGCCTTGGCGGTTCCACTGAAGCTTTCTTT. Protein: CVSSLGGSTEAFF.

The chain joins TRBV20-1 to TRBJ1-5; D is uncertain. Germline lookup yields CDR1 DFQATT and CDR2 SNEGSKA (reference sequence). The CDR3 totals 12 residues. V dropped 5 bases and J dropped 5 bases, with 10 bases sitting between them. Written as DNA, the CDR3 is TGCAGTGCTTTAAAGTGGGATCAGCCCCAGCATTTT. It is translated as CSALKWDQPQHF.

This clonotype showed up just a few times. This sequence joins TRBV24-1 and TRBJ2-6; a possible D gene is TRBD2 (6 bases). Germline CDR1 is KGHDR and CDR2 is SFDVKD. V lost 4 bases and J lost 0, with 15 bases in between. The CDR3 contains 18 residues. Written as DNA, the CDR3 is TGTGCCACCAGTGACCCGGGGACGGGGGACTCTGGGGCCAACGTCCTGACTTTC. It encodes CATSDPGTGDSGANVLTF.

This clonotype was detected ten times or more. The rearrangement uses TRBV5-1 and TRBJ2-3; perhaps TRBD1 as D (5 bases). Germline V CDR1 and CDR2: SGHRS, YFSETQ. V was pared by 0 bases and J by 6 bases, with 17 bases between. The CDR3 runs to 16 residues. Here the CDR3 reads CASSLGVGAGPDTQYF. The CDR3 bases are TGCGCCAGCAGCTTGGGTGTAGGGGCAGGCCCGGATACGCAGTATTTT.

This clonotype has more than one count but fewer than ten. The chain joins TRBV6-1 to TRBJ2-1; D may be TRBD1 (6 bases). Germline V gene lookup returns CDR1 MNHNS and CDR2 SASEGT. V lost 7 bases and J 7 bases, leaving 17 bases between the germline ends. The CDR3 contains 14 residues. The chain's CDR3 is CASTAATGRNEQFF. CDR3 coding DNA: TGTGCCAGCACCGCCGCCACAGGGAGAAATGAGCAGTTCTTC.

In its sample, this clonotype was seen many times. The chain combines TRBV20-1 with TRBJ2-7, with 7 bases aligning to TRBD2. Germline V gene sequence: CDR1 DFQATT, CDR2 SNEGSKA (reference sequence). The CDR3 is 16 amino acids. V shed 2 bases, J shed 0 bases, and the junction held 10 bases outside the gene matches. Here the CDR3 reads CSARPMMGGGSYEQYF. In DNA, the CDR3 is TGCAGTGCTAGACCCATGATGGGGGGGGGCTCCTACGAGCAGTACTTC.

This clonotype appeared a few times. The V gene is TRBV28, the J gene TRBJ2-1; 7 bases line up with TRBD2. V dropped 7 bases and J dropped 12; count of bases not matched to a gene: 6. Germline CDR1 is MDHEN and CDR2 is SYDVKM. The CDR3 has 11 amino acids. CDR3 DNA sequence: TGTGCCAGCACTAAAGCGGGACGGCAGTTCTTC. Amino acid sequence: CASTKAGRQFF.

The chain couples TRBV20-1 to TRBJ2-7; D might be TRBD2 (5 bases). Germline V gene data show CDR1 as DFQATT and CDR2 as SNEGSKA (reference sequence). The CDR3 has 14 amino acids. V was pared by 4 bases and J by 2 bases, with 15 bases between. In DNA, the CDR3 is TGCAGTGCTATTGGACTGGCTCATACCTACGAGCAGTACTTC. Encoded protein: CSAIGLAHTYEQYF.

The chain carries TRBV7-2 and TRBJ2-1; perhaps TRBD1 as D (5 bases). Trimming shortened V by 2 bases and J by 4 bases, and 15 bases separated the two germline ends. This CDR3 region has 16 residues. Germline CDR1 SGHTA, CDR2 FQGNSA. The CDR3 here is CASSLRGRDFYNEQFF. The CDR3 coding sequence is TGTGCCAGCAGCTTAAGGGGTAGGGATTTTTACAATGAGCAGTTCTTC. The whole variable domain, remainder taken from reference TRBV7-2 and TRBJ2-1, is GAGVSQSPSNKVTEKGKDVELRCDPISGHTALYWYRQSLGQGLEFLIYFQGNSAPDKSGLPSDRFSAERTGGSVSTLTIQRTQQEDSAVYLCASSLRGRDFYNEQFFGPGTRLTVL.

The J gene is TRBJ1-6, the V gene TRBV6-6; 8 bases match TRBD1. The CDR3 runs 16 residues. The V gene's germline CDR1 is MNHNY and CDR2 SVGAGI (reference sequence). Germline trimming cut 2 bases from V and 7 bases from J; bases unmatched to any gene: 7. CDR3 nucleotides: TGTGCCAGCAGTTACAGTGGACAGGGATGGAATTCACCCCTCCACTTT. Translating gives CASSYSGQGWNSPLHF.

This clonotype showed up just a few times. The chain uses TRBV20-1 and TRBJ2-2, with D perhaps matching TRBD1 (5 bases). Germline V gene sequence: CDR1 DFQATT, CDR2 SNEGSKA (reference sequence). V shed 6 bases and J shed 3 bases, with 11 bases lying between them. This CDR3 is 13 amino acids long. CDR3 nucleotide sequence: TGCAGTGCAGTCAGGGTGGACACCGGGGAGCTGTTTTTT. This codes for CSAVRVDTGELFF.

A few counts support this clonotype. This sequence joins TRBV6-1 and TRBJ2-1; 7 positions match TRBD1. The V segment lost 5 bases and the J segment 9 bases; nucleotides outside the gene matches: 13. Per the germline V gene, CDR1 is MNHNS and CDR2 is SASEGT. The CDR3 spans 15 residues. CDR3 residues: CASSFDRQGVGEQFF. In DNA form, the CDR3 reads TGTGCCAGCAGTTTCGACCGGCAGGGGGTAGGTGAGCAGTTCTTC.

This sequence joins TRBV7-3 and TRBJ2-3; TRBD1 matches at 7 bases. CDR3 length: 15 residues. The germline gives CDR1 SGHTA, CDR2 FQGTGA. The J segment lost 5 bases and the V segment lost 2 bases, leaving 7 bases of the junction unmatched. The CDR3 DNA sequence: TGTGCCAGCAGCTTACCAGACAGGGTCCTAGATACGCAGTATTTT. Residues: CASSLPDRVLDTQYF.

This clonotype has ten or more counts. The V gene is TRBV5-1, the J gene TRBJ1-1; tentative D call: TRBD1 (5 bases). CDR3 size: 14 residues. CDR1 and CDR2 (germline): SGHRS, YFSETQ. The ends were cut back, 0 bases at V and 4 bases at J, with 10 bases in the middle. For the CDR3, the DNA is TGCGCCAGCAGCTTGGGACAGAGGGGCACTGAAGCTTTCTTT. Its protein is CASSLGQRGTEAFF. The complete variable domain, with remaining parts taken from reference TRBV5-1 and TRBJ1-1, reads KAGVTQTPRYLIKTRGQQVTLSCSPISGHRSVSWYQQTPGQGLQFLFEYFSETQRNKGNFPGRFSGRQFSNSRSEMNVSTLELGDSALYLCASSLGQRGTEAFFGQGTRLTVV.

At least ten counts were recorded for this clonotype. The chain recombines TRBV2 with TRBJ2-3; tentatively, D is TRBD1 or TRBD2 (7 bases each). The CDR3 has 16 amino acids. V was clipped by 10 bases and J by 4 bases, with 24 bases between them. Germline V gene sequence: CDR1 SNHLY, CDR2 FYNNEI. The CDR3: CAISRRQGGLADTQYF. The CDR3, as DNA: TGTGCCATCTCAAGACGACAGGGAGGGTTAGCAGATACGCAGTATTTT.

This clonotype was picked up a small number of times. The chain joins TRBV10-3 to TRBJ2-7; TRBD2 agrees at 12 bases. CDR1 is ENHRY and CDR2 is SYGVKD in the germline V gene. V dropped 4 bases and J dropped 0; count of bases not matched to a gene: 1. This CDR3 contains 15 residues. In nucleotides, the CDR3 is TGTGCCATCAGTGGGACTAGCGGGGACTCCTACGAGCAGTACTTC. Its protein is CAISGTSGDSYEQYF.

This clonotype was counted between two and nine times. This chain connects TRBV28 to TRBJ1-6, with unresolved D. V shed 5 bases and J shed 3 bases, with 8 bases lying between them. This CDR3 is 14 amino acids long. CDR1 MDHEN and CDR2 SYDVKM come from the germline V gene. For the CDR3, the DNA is TGTGCCAGCAGTAGGCGGGACTATAATTCACCCCTCCACTTT. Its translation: CASSRRDYNSPLHF.

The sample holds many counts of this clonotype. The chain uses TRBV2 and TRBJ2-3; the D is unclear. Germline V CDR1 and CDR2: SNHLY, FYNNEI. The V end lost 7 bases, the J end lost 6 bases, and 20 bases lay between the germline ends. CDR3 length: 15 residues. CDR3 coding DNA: TGTGCCAGCACCGAGGAGCTCGGGTTATTTGATACGCAGTATTTT. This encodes CASTEELGLFDTQYF.

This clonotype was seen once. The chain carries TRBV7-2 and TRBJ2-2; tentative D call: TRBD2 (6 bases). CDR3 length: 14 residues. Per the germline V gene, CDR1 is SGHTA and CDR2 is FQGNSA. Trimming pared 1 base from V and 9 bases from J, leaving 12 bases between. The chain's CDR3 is CASSLDAGNRELFF. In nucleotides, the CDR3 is TGTGCCAGCAGCTTAGACGCGGGGAACCGGGAGCTGTTTTTT.

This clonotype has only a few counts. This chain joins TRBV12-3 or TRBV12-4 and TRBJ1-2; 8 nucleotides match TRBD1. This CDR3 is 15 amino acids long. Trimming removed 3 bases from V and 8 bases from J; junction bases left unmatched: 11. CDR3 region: CASSLGQAWVRGYTF. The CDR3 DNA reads TGTGCCAGCAGTTTGGGACAGGCTTGGGTGAGGGGCTACACCTTC.